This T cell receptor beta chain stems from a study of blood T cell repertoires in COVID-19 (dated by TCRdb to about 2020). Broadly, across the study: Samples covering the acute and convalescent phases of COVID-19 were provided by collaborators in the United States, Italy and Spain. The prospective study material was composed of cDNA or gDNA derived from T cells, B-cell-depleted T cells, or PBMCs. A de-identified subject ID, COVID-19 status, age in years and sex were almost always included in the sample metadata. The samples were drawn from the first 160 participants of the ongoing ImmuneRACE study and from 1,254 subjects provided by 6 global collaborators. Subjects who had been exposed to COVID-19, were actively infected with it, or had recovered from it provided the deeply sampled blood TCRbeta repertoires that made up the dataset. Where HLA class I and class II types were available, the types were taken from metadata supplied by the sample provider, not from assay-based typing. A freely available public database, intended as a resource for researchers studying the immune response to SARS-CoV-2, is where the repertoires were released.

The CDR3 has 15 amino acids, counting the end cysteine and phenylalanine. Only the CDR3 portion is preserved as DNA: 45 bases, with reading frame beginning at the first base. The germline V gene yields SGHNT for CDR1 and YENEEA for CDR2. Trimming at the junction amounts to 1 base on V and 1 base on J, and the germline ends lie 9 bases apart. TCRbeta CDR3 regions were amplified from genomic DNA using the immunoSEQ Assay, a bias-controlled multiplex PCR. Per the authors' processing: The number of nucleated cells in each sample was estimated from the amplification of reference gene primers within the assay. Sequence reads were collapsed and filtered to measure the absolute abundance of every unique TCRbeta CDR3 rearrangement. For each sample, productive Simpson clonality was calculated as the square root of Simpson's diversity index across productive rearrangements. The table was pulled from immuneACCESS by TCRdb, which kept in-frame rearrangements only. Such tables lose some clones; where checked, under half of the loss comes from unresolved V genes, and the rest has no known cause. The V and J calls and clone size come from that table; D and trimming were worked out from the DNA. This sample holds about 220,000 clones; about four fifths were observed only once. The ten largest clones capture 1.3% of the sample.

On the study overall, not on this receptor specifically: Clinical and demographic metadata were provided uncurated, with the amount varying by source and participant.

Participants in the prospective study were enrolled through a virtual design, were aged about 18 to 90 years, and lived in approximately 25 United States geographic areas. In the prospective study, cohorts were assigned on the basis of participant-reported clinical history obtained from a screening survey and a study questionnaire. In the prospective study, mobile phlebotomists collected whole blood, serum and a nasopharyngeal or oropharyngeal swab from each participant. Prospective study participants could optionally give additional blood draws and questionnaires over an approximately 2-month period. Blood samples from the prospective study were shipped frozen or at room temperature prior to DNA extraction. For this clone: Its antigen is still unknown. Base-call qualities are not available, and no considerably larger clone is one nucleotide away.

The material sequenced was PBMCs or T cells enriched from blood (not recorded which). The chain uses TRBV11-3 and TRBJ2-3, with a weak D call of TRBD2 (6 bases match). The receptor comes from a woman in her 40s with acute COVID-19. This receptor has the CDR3 CASSLGSGRTDTQYF. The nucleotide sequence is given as TGTGCCAGCAGCTTAGGGAGCGGGCGCACAGATACGCAGTATTTT.